This paragraph covers one T cell receptor (beta chain) sequence. Its antigen is still unknown. The source of the sample is a study of T cells after yellow fever vaccination. Broader study findings: Post-booster repertoires again held most primary-vaccination clones (roughly 96% CD4, just under 90% CD8). Abundant clonotypes from the bulk population could have been carried over as contaminants into FACS-sorted repertoires.

Universal primer sites and UMIs were introduced during 5'RACE template-switching synthesis of TCR cDNA. Via MiXCR, TCRdb re-called the 5' RACE reads, giving one row per CDR3 protein. Of some 320,000 distinct CDR3 sequences in the sample, 8.5% to 9% are singletons; the top ten hold 15% to 20%. Germline V gives CDR1 SGHTA, CDR2 FQGNSA. V was trimmed by 5 bases and J by 6 bases, leaving 18 bases between them. The CDR3 runs 15 residues. The V call is TRBV7-2, the J call TRBJ2-3, with D maybe TRBD2 (5 bases). The specimen was PBMCs, collected on the day of the first yellow fever vaccination. This clonotype was sampled from a man in his late teens or twenties who received the YFV17D yellow fever vaccine. CDR3 DNA sequence: TGTGCCAGCAGCCCCACTACCGGGGTGCGGGATACGCAGTATTTT. Protein: CASSPTTGVRDTQYF.